Presented here are 20 T cell receptor beta chains from one specimen sequenced in a study of OX40 agonist ivuxolimab in advanced cancers. Repertoires were generated with immunoSEQ multiplex PCR, while TCRdb's copy carries only in-frame clones and drops some. The sample yields about 25,000 clones, about 80% seen once. The sequenced sample was CD4+ or CD8+ T cells sorted from blood, obtained in a trial of the OX40 agonist ivuxolimab. Receptors originate from an adult with an advanced solid tumor such as melanoma, head and neck, liver or kidney cancer.

The rearrangement joins TRBV9 to TRBJ2-2; D is ambiguous. Germline V gene sequence: CDR1 SGDLS, CDR2 YYNGEE. With 2 bases removed from V and 0 bases from J, the gap between germline ends came to 8 bases. The CDR3 runs to 15 residues. In DNA, the CDR3 is TGTGCCAGCAGCGTGGAGCCCTCGAACACCGGGGAGCTGTTTTTT. Its translation: CASSVEPSNTGELFF. The entire variable domain, with the rest obtained from reference TRBV9 and TRBJ2-2, is as follows: DSGVTQTPKHLITATGQRVTLRCSPRSGDLSVYWYQQSLDQGLQFLIQYYNGEERAKGNILERFSAQQFPDLHSELNLSSLELGDSALYFCASSVEPSNTGELFFGEGSRLTVL.

This clone was picked up one time. The chain is built from TRBV4-1 and TRBJ2-1; no firm D call. CDR1 MGHRA and CDR2 YSYEKL come from the germline V gene. The CDR3 spans 15 residues. The ends were cut back, 1 base at V and 0 bases at J, with 7 bases in the middle. The CDR3 DNA follows: TGCGCCAGCAGCCAAGTCGATAGCTCCTACAATGAGCAGTTCTTC. It yields the protein CASSQVDSSYNEQFF.

With regard to this clone: This sample includes further DNA sequences coding for the same CDR3. This chain uses TRBV6-4 with TRBJ2-3, with D maybe TRBD2 (5 bases). The CDR3 runs 14 residues. Germline V gives CDR1 MRHNA, CDR2 SNTAGT. V lost 3 bases to trimming and J lost 0 bases, with 7 bases between them. The CDR3 DNA follows: TGTGCCAGCAGTGAATCGGGGAGCACAGATACGCAGTATTTT. Encoded protein: CASSESGSTDTQYF.

Relative to its sample, this clone is large. The rearrangement uses TRBV5-5 and TRBJ1-2; a possible D gene is TRBD1 (5 bases). CDR3 length equals 15 residues. The germline V gene has CDR1 SGHKS and CDR2 YYEKEE (reference sequence). V was trimmed by 6 bases and J by 3 bases, leaving 18 bases between them. The CDR3 nucleotides read TGTGCCAGCACCCTTTCCGGCCGGGGGGACTATGGCTACACCTTC. Amino acids: CASTLSGRGDYGYTF. Full variable domain (outside the CDR3, taken from reference TRBV5-5 and TRBJ1-2): DAGVTQSPTHLIKTRGQQVTLRCSPISGHKSVSWYQQVLGQGPQFIFQYYEKEERGRGNFPDRFSARQFPNYSSELNVNALLLGDSALYLCASTLSGRGDYGYTFGSGTRLTVV.

The rearrangement links TRBV4-3 to TRBJ2-3; D is undetermined. CDR1 is LGHNA, CDR2 YSLEER, per germline. V was trimmed by 3 bases and J by 0 bases, leaving 13 bases between them. CDR3 size: 16 residues. The CDR3 protein is CASSQSTDTSTDTQYF. The CDR3 region has the DNA TGCGCCAGCAGCCAGAGTACAGATACTAGCACAGATACGCAGTATTTT.

The chain carries TRBV19 and TRBJ1-1; D uncertain. Trimming shortened V by 4 bases and J by 1 base, and 10 bases separated the two germline ends. Germline V gene lookup returns CDR1 LNHDA and CDR2 SQIVND (reference sequence). The CDR3 extends over 14 amino acids. This CDR3 is CASSTNIKNTEAFF. DNA for the CDR3: TGTGCCAGTAGTACAAACATTAAGAACACTGAAGCTTTCTTT.

The V call is TRBV29-1, the J call TRBJ2-7, with 10 bases fitting TRBD1. The CDR3 contains 13 residues. Germline assignment: CDR1 SQVTM and CDR2 ANQGSEA. V shed 6 bases and J 2 bases; nucleotides not matched to a gene: 4. The CDR3 region is CSVAGTGAYEQYF. The CDR3 region has the DNA TGCAGCGTGGCCGGGACAGGGGCCTACGAGCAGTACTTC.

The rearrangement uses TRBV5-1 and TRBJ2-7; D unclear. There are 15 residues in the CDR3. Germline V CDR1 and CDR2: SGHRS, YFSETQ. V was cut by 0 bases and J by 5 bases, with 15 bases left in between. The CDR3 DNA sequence: TGCGCCAGCAGCTTGGACAGTGGGTTTCGGGACGAGCAGTACTTC. The encoded protein is CASSLDSGFRDEQYF. The whole variable domain, remainder taken from reference TRBV5-1 and TRBJ2-7, is KAGVTQTPRYLIKTRGQQVTLSCSPISGHRSVSWYQQTPGQGLQFLFEYFSETQRNKGNFPGRFSGRQFSNSRSEMNVSTLELGDSALYLCASSLDSGFRDEQYFGPGTRLTVT.

This clone turned up a few times. The gene calls are TRBV7-9 and TRBJ2-7; D may be TRBD2 (6 bases). The CDR3 extends over 14 amino acids. Germline V lookup: CDR1 SEHNR, CDR2 FQNEAQ (reference sequence). Trimming left V 3 bases short and J 6 bases short, with 15 bases between. The CDR3 here is CASSLASTGAEQYF. The CDR3 DNA sequence: TGTGCCAGCAGCTTGGCATCAACGGGAGCCGAGCAGTACTTC.

The rearrangement links TRBV14 to TRBJ1-1; 8 bases align to TRBD1. Germline assignment: CDR1 SGHDN and CDR2 FVKESK. Trimming removed 1 base from V and 1 base from J; junction bases left unmatched: 2. CDR3 size: 15 residues. The CDR3 region has the DNA TGTGCCAGCAGCCAAGGGACAGGGCGGAACACTGAAGCTTTCTTT. Its protein product is CASSQGTGRNTEAFF.

This rearrangement joins TRBV6-6 to TRBJ1-1; D gene uncertain. The CDR3 length is 11 residues. Trimming removed 8 bases from V and 1 base from J, with 5 bases in between. CDR1 is MNHNY, CDR2 SVGAGI, per germline (reference sequence). CDR3 protein: CASVTNTEAFF. CDR3 bases: TGTGCCAGCGTAACGAACACTGAAGCTTTCTTT.

This clone was seen once. This sequence joins TRBV6-5 and TRBJ2-7, with D perhaps given as TRBD1 or TRBD2 (5 bases each). The CDR3 covers 14 residues. The germline V and J ends were trimmed by 0 bases and 4 bases, with 10 bases remaining between them. Per the germline V gene, CDR1 is MNHEY and CDR2 is SVGAGI. CDR3: CASSYSGPRYEQYF. In DNA form, the CDR3 reads TGTGCCAGCAGTTACTCGGGACCGAGGTACGAGCAGTACTTC.

The V and J genes are TRBV9 and TRBJ1-1, with D tentatively TRBD1 (6 bases). With 5 bases removed from V and 1 base from J, the gap between germline ends came to 12 bases. This CDR3 is 14 amino acids long. The germline V gene encodes CDR1 SGDLS and CDR2 YYNGEE. DNA for the CDR3: TGTGCCAGCAGTCAACAGGGCCCGAACACTGAAGCTTTCTTT. This translates into CASSQQGPNTEAFF.

The chain couples TRBV7-3 to TRBJ1-5, with 9 bases matching TRBD1. CDR1 is SGHTA and CDR2 is FQGTGA in the germline V gene. After removal of 8 bases from V and 2 bases from J, the junction contained 10 bases not matched to a gene. The CDR3 is 16 residues long. CDR3 in amino acids: CASGGQGSKGNQPQHF. CDR3 coding DNA: TGTGCCAGCGGGGGACAGGGTTCGAAGGGCAATCAGCCCCAGCATTTT.

The rearrangement joins TRBV19 to TRBJ1-2; no definite D call. The CDR3 has 13 residues. Trimming shortened V by 3 bases and J by 1 base, and 6 bases separated the two germline ends. Germline values: CDR1 LNHDA, CDR2 SQIVND (reference sequence). Here the CDR3 DNA reads TGTGCCAGTAGTATCCCTAATAACTATGGCTACACCTTC. It is translated as CASSIPNNYGYTF.

The rearrangement links TRBV27 to TRBJ2-2; 10 bases line up with TRBD1. The CDR3 runs to 15 residues. Unmatched junction bases numbered 2, after V lost 1 base and J lost 6 bases. The germline CDR1 and CDR2 sequences are MNHEY and SMNVEV (reference sequence). The CDR3: CASSLLGQGPGELFF. The CDR3 bases are TGTGCCAGCAGTTTATTGGGACAGGGGCCCGGGGAGCTGTTTTTT.

The V call is TRBV15, the J call TRBJ2-5; 9 bases align to TRBD2. The CDR3 contains 16 residues. V gave up 5 bases and J gave up 5 bases; unmatched junction bases: 12. The germline V gene encodes CDR1 LNHNV and CDR2 YYDKDF (reference sequence). For the CDR3, the DNA is TGTGCCACCAGCTCTCACCCAGCGGGAGGTATGGAGACCCAGTACTTC. This sequence encodes CATSSHPAGGMETQYF.

The chain combines TRBV27 with TRBJ1-1; D gene unclear. The CDR3 is made up of 11 amino acids. Germline V CDR1 and CDR2: MNHEY, SMNVEV (reference sequence). The ends were cut back, 6 bases at V and 2 bases at J, with 4 bases in the middle. The CDR3: CASRLNTEAFF. In DNA, the CDR3 is TGTGCCAGCAGACTTAACACTGAAGCTTTCTTT.

The rearrangement joins TRBV4-1 to TRBJ2-1; no firm D call. V gave up 1 base and J gave up 7 bases, with 5 bases separating them. The CDR3 loop spans 12 amino acids. Germline CDR1 and CDR2: MGHRA and YSYEKL. The DNA of the CDR3 is TGCGCCAGCAGCCAAGTGGGGAATGAGCAGTTCTTC. Protein sequence: CASSQVGNEQFF.

The sample holds a few counts of this clone. This chain joins TRBV5-1 and TRBJ2-2; no firm D call. The ends were cut back, 1 base at V and 7 bases at J, with 5 bases in the middle. This CDR3 comprises 12 residues. Per the germline V gene, CDR1 is SGHRS and CDR2 is YFSETQ. As DNA, the CDR3 is TGCGCCAGCAGCTTGATAAGCGGGGAGCTGTTTTTT. Amino acid sequence: CASSLISGELFF.